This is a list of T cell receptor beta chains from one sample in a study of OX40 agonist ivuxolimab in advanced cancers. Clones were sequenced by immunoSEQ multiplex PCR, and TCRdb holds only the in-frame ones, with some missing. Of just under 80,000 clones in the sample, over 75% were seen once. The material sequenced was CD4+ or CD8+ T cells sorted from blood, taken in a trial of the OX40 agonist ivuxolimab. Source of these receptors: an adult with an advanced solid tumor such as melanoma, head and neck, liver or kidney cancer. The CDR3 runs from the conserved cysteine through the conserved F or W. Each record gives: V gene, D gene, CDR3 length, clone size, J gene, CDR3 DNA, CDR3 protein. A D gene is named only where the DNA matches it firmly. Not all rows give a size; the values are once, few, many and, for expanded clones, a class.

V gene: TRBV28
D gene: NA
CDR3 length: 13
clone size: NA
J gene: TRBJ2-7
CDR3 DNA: TGTGCCAGCAGTCCTTCACCGAAGCGGGAGCAGTACTTC
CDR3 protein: CASSPSPKREQYF

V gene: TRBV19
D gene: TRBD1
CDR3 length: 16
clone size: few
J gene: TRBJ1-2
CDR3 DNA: TGTGCCACCCAGGGACAGGGACCTCCGGGATTCTATGGCTACACCTTC
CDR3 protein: CATQGQGPPGFYGYTF

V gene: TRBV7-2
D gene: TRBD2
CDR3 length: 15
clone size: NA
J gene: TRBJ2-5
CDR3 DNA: TGTGCCAGCAGCCAAGCGGGAGGGTTGAGAGAGACCCAGTACTTC
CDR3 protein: CASSQAGGLRETQYF

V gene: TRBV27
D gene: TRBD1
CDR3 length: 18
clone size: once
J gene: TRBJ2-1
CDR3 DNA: TGTGCCAGCAGTTTGCGACAGGGAATACGTAGGACTTACAATGAGCAGTTCTTC
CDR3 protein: CASSLRQGIRRTYNEQFF

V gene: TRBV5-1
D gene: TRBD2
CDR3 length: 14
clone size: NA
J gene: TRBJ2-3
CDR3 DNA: TGCGCCAGCAGAGCTAGCGGGACCACAGATACGCAGTATTTT
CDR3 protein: CASRASGTTDTQYF

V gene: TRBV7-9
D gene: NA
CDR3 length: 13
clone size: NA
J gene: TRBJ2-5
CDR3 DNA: TGTGCCAGCAGCCAGTCGGGGTGGGAGACCCAGTACTTC
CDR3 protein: CASSQSGWETQYF

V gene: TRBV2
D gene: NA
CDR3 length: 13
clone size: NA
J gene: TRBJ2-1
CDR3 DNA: TGTGCCAGCCAGAATAGCGGCAACAATGAGCAGTTCTTC
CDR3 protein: CASQNSGNNEQFF

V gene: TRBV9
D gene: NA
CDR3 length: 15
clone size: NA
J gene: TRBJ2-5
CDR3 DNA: TGTGCCAGCAGCCCACGGGGAAGGGGCGAGGAGACCCAGTACTTC
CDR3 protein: CASSPRGRGEETQYF

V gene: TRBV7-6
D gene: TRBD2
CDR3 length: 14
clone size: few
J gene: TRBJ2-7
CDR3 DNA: TGTGCCAGCTTAAGACTAGCGGGAGAGGACGAGCAGTACTTC
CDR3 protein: CASLRLAGEDEQYF

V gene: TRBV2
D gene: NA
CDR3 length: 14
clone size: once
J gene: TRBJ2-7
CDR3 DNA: TGTGCCAGCAGTGAACAATCGCAGTCAAACGAGCAGTACTTC
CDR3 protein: CASSEQSQSNEQYF

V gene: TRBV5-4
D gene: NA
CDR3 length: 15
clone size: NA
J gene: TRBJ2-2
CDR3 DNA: TGTGCCAGCACTCCGGGGGCAGGGAACACCGGGGAGCTGTTTTTT
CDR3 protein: CASTPGAGNTGELFF

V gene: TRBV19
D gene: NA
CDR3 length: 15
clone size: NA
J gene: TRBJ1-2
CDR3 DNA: TGTGCCAGTAGCCCCCGGGACACCCGTGTATATGGCTACACCTTC
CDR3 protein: CASSPRDTRVYGYTF

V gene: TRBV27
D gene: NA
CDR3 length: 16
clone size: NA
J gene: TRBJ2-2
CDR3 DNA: TGTGCCAGCACAAAGGGTGCATGGGTTCGCACCGGGGAGCTGTTTTTT
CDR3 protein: CASTKGAWVRTGELFF

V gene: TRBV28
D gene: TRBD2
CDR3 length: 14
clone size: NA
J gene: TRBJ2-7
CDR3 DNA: TGTGCCAGCCGAACTAGCGGGAGATGGCACGAGCAGTACTTC
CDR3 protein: CASRTSGRWHEQYF

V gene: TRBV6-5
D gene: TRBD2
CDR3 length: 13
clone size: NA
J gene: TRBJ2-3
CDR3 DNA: TGTGCCAGCGCGGGAGGAGGAGCAGATACGCAGTATTTT
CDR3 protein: CASAGGGADTQYF

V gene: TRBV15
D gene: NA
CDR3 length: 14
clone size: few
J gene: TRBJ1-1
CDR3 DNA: TGTGCCACCAGCAGAGGGGGGGGGCGCACTGAAGCTTTCTTT
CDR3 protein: CATSRGGGRTEAFF

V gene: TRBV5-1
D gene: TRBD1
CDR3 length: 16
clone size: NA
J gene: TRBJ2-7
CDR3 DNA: TGCGCCAGCAGCATGGACTCAATAGGACAGGCCCACGAGCAGTACTTC
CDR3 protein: CASSMDSIGQAHEQYF

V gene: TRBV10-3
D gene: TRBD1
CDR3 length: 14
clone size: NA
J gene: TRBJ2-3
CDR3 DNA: TGTGCCATCAGTGAGTCGGACAGGGTGGATACGCAGTATTTT
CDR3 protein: CAISESDRVDTQYF

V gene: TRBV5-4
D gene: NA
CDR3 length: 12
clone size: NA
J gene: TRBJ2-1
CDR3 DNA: TGTGCCAGCAGCTTGATGCGAAATGAGCAGTTCTTC
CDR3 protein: CASSLMRNEQFF

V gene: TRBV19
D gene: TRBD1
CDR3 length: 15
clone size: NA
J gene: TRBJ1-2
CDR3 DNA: TGTGCCAGTAGTATTGAGCCCGGGACAGACTATGGCTACACCTTC
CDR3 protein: CASSIEPGTDYGYTF

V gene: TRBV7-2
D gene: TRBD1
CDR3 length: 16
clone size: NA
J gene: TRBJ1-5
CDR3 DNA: TGTGCCAGCAGCTTAGTGGGGACAGACCCCGGGATGCCCCAGCATTTT
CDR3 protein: CASSLVGTDPGMPQHF

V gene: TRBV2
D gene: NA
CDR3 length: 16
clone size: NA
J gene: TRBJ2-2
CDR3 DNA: TGTGCCAGCAGTGAGCAAGCGGGTGTCGGGACCGGGGAGCTGTTTTTT
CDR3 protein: CASSEQAGVGTGELFF

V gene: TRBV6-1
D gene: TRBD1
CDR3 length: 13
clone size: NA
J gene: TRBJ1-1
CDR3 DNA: TGTGCCAGCAGTGGAGACAGGGCCCTCGGAGCTTTCTTT
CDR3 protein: CASSGDRALGAFF

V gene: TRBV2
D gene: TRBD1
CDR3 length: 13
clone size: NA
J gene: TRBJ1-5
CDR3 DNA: TGTGCCAGCAGTGGGACAGGGAACTCAGCCCAGCATTTT
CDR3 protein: CASSGTGNSAQHF

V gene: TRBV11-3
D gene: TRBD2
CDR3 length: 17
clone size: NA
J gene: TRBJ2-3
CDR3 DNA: TGTGCCAGCAGCCCCCCGGGACTAGCGGCTTCCCCAGATACGCAGTATTTT
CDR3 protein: CASSPPGLAASPDTQYF

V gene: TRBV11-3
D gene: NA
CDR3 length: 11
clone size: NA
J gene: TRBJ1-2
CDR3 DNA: TGTGCCAGCAGCTTAGGGAGTCGCTACACCTTC
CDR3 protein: CASSLGSRYTF

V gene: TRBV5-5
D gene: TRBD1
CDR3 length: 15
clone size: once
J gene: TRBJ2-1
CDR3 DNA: TGTGCCAGCAGCATATTCGGGACAGGGGGCAATGAGCAGTTCTTC
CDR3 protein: CASSIFGTGGNEQFF

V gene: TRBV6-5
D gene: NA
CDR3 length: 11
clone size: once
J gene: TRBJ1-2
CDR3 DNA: TGTGCCAGCAGGCATCAGGGGGGCTACACCTTC
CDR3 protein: CASRHQGGYTF

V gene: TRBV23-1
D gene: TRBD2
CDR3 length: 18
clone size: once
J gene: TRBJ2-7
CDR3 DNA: TGCGCCAGCAGTCAATCGTTCCCAGGGACTAGCGGGAGGTACGAGCAGTACTTC
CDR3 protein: CASSQSFPGTSGRYEQYF

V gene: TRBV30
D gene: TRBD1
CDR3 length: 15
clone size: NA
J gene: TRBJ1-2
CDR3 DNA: TGTGCCTGGAGTCTTTTACAGGGGGCGAACTATGGCTACACCTTC
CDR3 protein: CAWSLLQGANYGYTF

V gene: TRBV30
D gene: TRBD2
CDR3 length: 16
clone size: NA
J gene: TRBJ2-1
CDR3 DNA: TGTGCCTGGGTGGGATTGGGGACTAGCGGGAGGGGTGAGCAGTTCTTC
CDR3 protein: CAWVGLGTSGRGEQFF

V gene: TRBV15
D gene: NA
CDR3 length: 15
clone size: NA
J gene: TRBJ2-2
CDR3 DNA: TGTGCCACCAGCAGCCGACTAGTTCGCACCGGGGAGCTGTTTTTT
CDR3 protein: CATSSRLVRTGELFF

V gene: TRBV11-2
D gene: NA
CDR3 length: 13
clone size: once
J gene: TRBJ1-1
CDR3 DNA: TGTGCCAGCAGCCCACAGGTGACAACTGAAGCTTTCTTT
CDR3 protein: CASSPQVTTEAFF

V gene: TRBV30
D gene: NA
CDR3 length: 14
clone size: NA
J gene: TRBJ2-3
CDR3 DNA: TGTGCCTGGACTCGCGGAGGGGTAGCAGATACGCAGTATTTT
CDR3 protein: CAWTRGGVADTQYF

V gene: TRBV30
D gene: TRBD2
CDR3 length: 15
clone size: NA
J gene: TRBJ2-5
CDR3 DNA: TGTGCCTGGAGTCAGCAAGCGGGAACCCAAGAGACCCAGTACTTC
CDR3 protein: CAWSQQAGTQETQYF